This T cell receptor beta chain comes out of a study of blood T cell repertoires in COVID-19. Original handling: It was from reference gene primer amplification that nucleated cell counts were estimated. TCRdb's table, derived via immunoSEQ multiplex PCR, lists solely in-frame clones and lacks some. V and J calls and clone size are as listed in that table; D and trimming were resolved from the DNA. The top ten clones hold about 7.1% of a sample with about 120,000 clones, 72% of them seen once. With V trimmed by 7 bases and J by 6 bases, 11 bases remained unmatched. The germline CDR1 and CDR2 sequences are LGHDT and YNNKEL (reference sequence). The CDR3 is 14 residues long.

The sample consisted of peripheral blood. The sequence came from an older woman with acute or convalescent COVID-19. The chain links TRBV3-1 (or the pseudogene TRBV3-2) to TRBJ1-2; 7 bases fit TRBD1. This chain's CDR3 is CASTGVGGRDGYTF. CDR3 in DNA: TGTGCCAGCACTGGAGTAGGGGGCCGAGATGGCTACACCTTC.